The rows below give T cell receptor beta chains drawn from one sample of a study of OX40 agonist ivuxolimab in advanced cancers. Some clones are missing from TCRdb's copy, which holds only in-frame ones; the method was immunoSEQ multiplex PCR. The sample has tens of thousands of clones; roughly 78% are singletons. This specimen was CD4+ or CD8+ T cells sorted from blood, taken in a trial of the OX40 agonist ivuxolimab. These receptors were obtained from an adult with an advanced solid tumor such as melanoma, head and neck, liver or kidney cancer. Each CDR3 is given with its conserved first and last residue. D genes are given only for firm matches. Not every row has a clone size; where given, it reads once, few, many or a size class.

. | . | 17 | TRBJ2-4 | TRBV4-1 | TGCGCCAGCAGCCAAAACGGGGTCTCCCGGGCCAAAAACATTCAGTACTTC | CASSQNGVSRAKNIQYF
. | . | 14 | TRBJ1-1 | TRBV27 | TGTGCCAGCAGTTACAAGGGGGTGGTTACTGAAGCTTTCTTT | CASSYKGVVTEAFF
. | few | 15 | TRBJ2-1 | TRBV4-3 | TGCGCCAGCAGCCACCACCTGGGACGGGACAATGAGCAGTTCTTC | CASSHHLGRDNEQFF
. | once | 14 | TRBJ2-7 | TRBV6-5 | TGTGCCAGCAGTTACTCTTTGGGATCCTACGAGCAGTACTTC | CASSYSLGSYEQYF
TRBD2 | . | 17 | TRBJ2-2 | TRBV5-3 | TGTGCCAGAAGTTCAGAACGGGGGGGCGAGAACACCGGGGAGCTGTTTTTT | CARSSERGGENTGELFF
. | . | 16 | TRBJ2-3 | TRBV6-6 | TGTGCCAGCAGCCAAAGTAGCGGTACTAGCACAGATACGCAGTATTTT | CASSQSSGTSTDTQYF
. | . | 15 | TRBJ2-2 | TRBV9 | TGTGCCAGCAGCCCCCGTCAGAGCGGGTGGGGGGAGCTGTTTTTT | CASSPRQSGWGELFF
. | . | 15 | TRBJ2-2 | TRBV6-5 | TGTGCCAGCAGTTACAGTGCGGGAAACACCGGGGAGCTGTTTTTT | CASSYSAGNTGELFF
TRBD1 | . | 19 | TRBJ2-5 | TRBV7-9 | TGTGCCAGCAGCTACGGGGTAGTTGTCGGACAGGGGATGTGGGAGACCCAGTACTTC | CASSYGVVVGQGMWETQYF
. | . | 14 | TRBJ1-5 | TRBV28 | TGTGCCAGCAGTCTCAGGAGCCCCAATCAGCCCCAGCATTTT | CASSLRSPNQPQHF
. | . | 16 | TRBJ2-1 | TRBV6-6 | TGTGCCAGCAGTTACACACGAACGGGACAACTGGACGAGCAGTTCTTC | CASSYTRTGQLDEQFF
. | . | 13 | TRBJ2-3 | TRBV7-3 | TGTGCCAGCAGCTTAGGTAGGCCAGATACGCAGTATTTT | CASSLGRPDTQYF
. | . | 16 | TRBJ2-1 | TRBV7-7 | TGTGCTAGCAGCCAAGGAGCGTGGATACTGGGCAATGAGCAGTTCTTC | CASSQGAWILGNEQFF
TRBD2 | . | 16 | TRBJ2-3 | TRBV11-1 | TGTGCCAGCAGCTTCGGGAGGGGGAGCCGGACAGATACGCAGTATTTT | CASSFGRGSRTDTQYF
. | . | 12 | TRBJ2-7 | TRBV11-3 | TGTGCCAGCAGCTGGGGGGATTTTGAGCAGTACTTC | CASSWGDFEQYF